One and the same sample provided the 26 T cell receptor beta chains below, sequenced in a study of T cell responses to AZD1222 COVID-19 vaccine. Produced via immunoSEQ multiplex PCR; TCRdb's table is partial and in-frame only. The sample shows tens of thousands of clones, about nine tenths of them seen only once. The specimen comprised peripheral blood, sampled 28 days after the second AZD1222 dose. Receptor source: an adult who received the AZD1222 COVID-19 vaccine.

The V and J genes are TRBV11-2 and TRBJ2-3; 7 bases agree with TRBD2. This CDR3 spans 15 amino acids. CDR1 SGHAT and CDR2 FQNNGV come from the germline V gene. Losses at the gene ends were 6 bases for V and 2 bases for J; bases not matched to a gene: 8. This CDR3 is CASRQLATPTDTQYF. As DNA, the CDR3 is TGTGCCAGCAGACAACTAGCGACGCCCACAGATACGCAGTATTTT.

The chain has TRBV7-2 and TRBJ2-7; D unclear. V lost 2 bases, J lost 1 base, and 12 bases lay in between. The CDR3 is 15 residues long. Germline V gives CDR1 SGHTA, CDR2 FQGNSA. The CDR3 region is CASSLRPHLSYEQYV. The CDR3 DNA follows: TGTGCCAGCAGCTTACGCCCACATCTTTCCTACGAGCAGTACGTC.

The rearrangement uses TRBV6-2 or TRBV6-3 and TRBJ2-7; no reliable D call. The CDR3 is 13 residues long. Germline-derived CDR1 and CDR2 are MNHEY and SVGEGT. Trimming stripped 2 bases from V and 0 bases from J, with 5 bases between. CDR3 in DNA: TGTGCCAGCAGTTACAGGGCCTCCTACGAGCAGTACTTC. This gives the protein CASSYRASYEQYF.

The J gene is TRBJ2-5, the V gene TRBV15; tentatively, D is TRBD2 (6 bases). Germline V gene lookup returns CDR1 LNHNV and CDR2 YYDKDF (reference sequence). The ends were cut back, 1 base at V and 4 bases at J, with 10 bases in the middle. The CDR3 consists of 14 residues. CDR3 in amino acids: CATSRGGDVETQYF. The CDR3 coding sequence is TGTGCCACCAGCAGAGGGGGGGATGTAGAGACCCAGTACTTC.

This clone appeared once. The chain combines TRBV27 with TRBJ2-7; tentatively, D is TRBD1 or TRBD2 (6 bases each). This CDR3 region has 14 residues. V was cut by 7 bases and J by 1 base, with 14 bases left in between. Germline assignment: CDR1 MNHEY and CDR2 SMNVEV (reference sequence). The DNA of the CDR3 is TGTGCCAGCAAGGGGGGACTCAGTTCCTACGAGCAGTACTTC. Its translation is CASKGGLSSYEQYF.

This chain connects TRBV7-2 to TRBJ2-1; weak D call: TRBD2 (6 bases). V was cut by 1 base and J by 2 bases, with 9 bases left in between. The CDR3 runs to 15 residues. Germline assignment: CDR1 SGHTA and CDR2 FQGNSA. The CDR3 DNA follows: TGTGCCAGCAGCTTAGGTCCTAGCGCCTACAATGAGCAGTTCTTC. It encodes CASSLGPSAYNEQFF.

V usage is TRBV2 and J usage is TRBJ2-7; 11 positions agree with TRBD1. After removal of 7 bases from V and 5 bases from J, the junction contained 4 bases not matched to a gene. The CDR3 spans 13 residues. Germline CDR1 reads SNHLY; CDR2 reads FYNNEI. The CDR3 bases are TGTGCCAGCAAGCGGACAGGGGGCGACGAGCAGTACGTC. It translates to CASKRTGGDEQYV.

This chain joins TRBV7-2 and TRBJ2-7; maybe TRBD2 (5 bases). CDR3 size: 13 residues. The germline V and J ends were trimmed by 7 bases and 3 bases, with 13 bases remaining between them. Germline-derived CDR1 and CDR2 are SGHTA and FQGNSA. The CDR3 sequence is CASTSRAGYEQYF. The CDR3 DNA follows: TGTGCCAGCACCTCCCGGGCGGGCTACGAGCAGTACTTC.

For the CDR3, the DNA is TGTGCCAGCAGTTCCCACACTGGAGCCGAAGAAAAACTGTTTTTT. Protein product: CASSSHTGAEEKLFF. The chain has TRBV6-5 and TRBJ1-4; D unclear. The CDR3 totals 15 residues. The V end was cut by 4 bases, the J end by 8 bases, with 17 bases between. Germline CDR1 is MNHEY and CDR2 is SVGAGI.

The rearrangement uses TRBV7-9 and TRBJ1-1, with D maybe TRBD1 (6 bases). Per germline, CDR1 SEHNR and CDR2 FQNEAQ (reference sequence). V was cut by 2 bases and J by 2 bases, with 15 bases left in between. This CDR3 spans 16 amino acids. This chain's CDR3 is CASSLSRGLSNTEAFF. The CDR3 coding sequence is TGTGCCAGCAGCTTATCCCGGGGGCTCAGTAACACTGAAGCTTTCTTT.

The chain combines TRBV14 with TRBJ2-2; 8 bases agree with TRBD1. CDR3 size: 18 residues. V lost 1 base and J lost 3; bases outside the gene matches: 10. Per germline, CDR1 SGHDN and CDR2 FVKESK. CDR3 residues: CASSQARWDRRYTGELFF. The CDR3 DNA follows: TGTGCCAGCAGCCAAGCTCGTTGGGACAGGAGATACACCGGGGAGCTGTTTTTT.

The gene calls are TRBV13 and TRBJ2-1; the match to TRBD2 covers 12 bases. The CDR3 extends over 17 amino acids. With 4 bases clipped from V and 2 bases from J, the junction kept 6 bases outside the gene matches. Germline V lookup: CDR1 PRHDT, CDR2 FYEKMQ (reference sequence). The CDR3 bases are TGTGCCAGCAGCTATAGACTAGCGGGGGACACCTACAATGAGCAGTTCTTC. It is translated as CASSYRLAGDTYNEQFF.

J is TRBJ2-3 and V is TRBV5-1, with D tentatively TRBD1 (7 bases). Germline V gives CDR1 SGHRS, CDR2 YFSETQ. The CDR3 spans 15 residues. V lost 6 bases and J lost 3, with 17 bases in between. The CDR3 region is CASKRTGGATDTQYF. CDR3 coding DNA: TGCGCCAGCAAGAGGACAGGAGGGGCTACAGATACGCAGTATTTT.

The sample holds one count of this clone. This sequence joins TRBV3-1 (or the pseudogene TRBV3-2) and TRBJ1-1, with D possibly TRBD1 on 6 matching bases. The V end was cut by 6 bases, the J end by 5 bases, with 16 bases between. The CDR3 contains 14 residues. Germline assignment: CDR1 LGHDT and CDR2 YNNKEL (reference sequence). The CDR3: CASSPLRGKTEAFF. The CDR3 nucleotides read TGTGCCAGCAGTCCCCTGAGGGGGAAGACTGAAGCTTTCTTT.

The rearrangement uses TRBV28 and TRBJ1-2, with D perhaps TRBD1 (6 bases). Trimming removed 3 bases from V and 4 bases from J, with 9 bases in between. This CDR3 is built from 13 residues. Germline V gene sequence: CDR1 MDHEN, CDR2 SYDVKM. The CDR3 nucleotides are TGTGCCAGCAGTTTGTCACAGGGCTATGGCTACACCTTC. It yields the protein CASSLSQGYGYTF.

This chain links TRBV20-1 with TRBJ1-4, with unresolved D. The CDR3 has 19 residues. Germline CDR1 reads DFQATT; CDR2 reads SNEGSKA (reference sequence). V was cut by 3 bases and J by 0 bases, with 23 bases left in between. The CDR3 DNA sequence: TGCAGTGCTAGTTTTTTCCGGGGTCAGGTCCCTACAACTAATGAAAAACTGTTTTTT. Its translation: CSASFFRGQVPTTNEKLFF.

The V gene is TRBV14, the J gene TRBJ2-1, with 7 positions matching TRBD2. The germline V gene has CDR1 SGHDN and CDR2 FVKESK. The CDR3 length is 16 residues. J lost 4 bases, V lost 3 bases, and 9 bases had no gene match. The DNA for the CDR3 is TGTGCCAGCAGCCATTTGTCGACTAGCTCTTACAATGAGCAGTTCTTC. Residues: CASSHLSTSSYNEQFF. The full variable domain, its missing parts supplied by reference TRBV14 and TRBJ2-1, is EAGVTQFPSHSVIEKGQTVTLRCDPISGHDNLYWYRRVMGKEIKFLLHFVKESKQDESGMPNNRFLAERTGGTYSTLKVQPAELEDSGVYFCASSHLSTSSYNEQFFGPGTRLTVL.

The chain employs TRBV7-2 and TRBJ2-3, with no clear D. Looked up from germline, CDR1 is SGHTA and CDR2 is FQGNSA. The germline V and J ends were trimmed by 5 bases and 6 bases, with 9 bases remaining between them. The CDR3 runs 12 residues. CDR3 protein: CASSPQSDTQYF. CDR3 sequence (DNA): TGTGCCAGCAGCCCCCAATCCGATACGCAGTATTTT.

The chain uses TRBV19 and TRBJ1-1; D is unresolved. V was trimmed by 3 bases and J by 0 bases, leaving 8 bases between them. This CDR3 has 14 amino acids. Germline V lookup: CDR1 LNHDA, CDR2 SQIVND (reference sequence). This CDR3 is CASSIGTLNTEAFF. The CDR3 DNA follows: TGTGCCAGTAGTATCGGTACATTGAACACTGAAGCTTTCTTT.

The count of this clone is one. The chain recombines TRBV7-2 with TRBJ1-3; D not certain. V was shortened by 3 bases and J by 0 bases, with 6 bases between the two germline ends. The length of the CDR3 is 14 residues. The V gene's germline CDR1 is SGHTA and CDR2 FQGNSA. The DNA for the CDR3 is TGTGCCAGCAGCTTGGGCAGCTCTGGAAACACCATATATTTT. This sequence encodes CASSLGSSGNTIYF.

The chain recombines TRBV6-5 with TRBJ2-1, with 9 positions matching TRBD2. CDR1 and CDR2 from the germline V gene are MNHEY and SVGAGI. V gave up 10 bases and J gave up 6 bases; unmatched junction bases: 10. The CDR3 covers 14 residues. The CDR3, as DNA: TGTGCCACCGCGCGCGGGGGGGCATCCAATGAGCAGTTCTTC. Its protein is CATARGGASNEQFF.

The rearrangement uses TRBV6-5 and TRBJ2-2, with a weak D call TRBD2 (5 bases). With 5 bases removed from V and 9 bases from J, the gap between germline ends came to 16 bases. The CDR3 covers 14 residues. Germline loops: CDR1 MNHEY, CDR2 SVGAGI. CDR3 nucleotide sequence: TGTGCCAGCAGTATCACTAGACTCGACAGGGAGCTGTTTTTT. Amino acids: CASSITRLDRELFF.

The rearrangement links TRBV9 to TRBJ2-2; the match to TRBD1 covers 11 bases. This CDR3 is 16 amino acids long. Per the germline V gene, CDR1 is SGDLS and CDR2 is YYNGEE. V trimming: 3 bases; J trimming: 4 bases; junction bases outside the gene matches: 5. The CDR3 region has the DNA TGTGCCAGCAGCGCAGGGACAGGGGGAGGCACCGGGGAGCTGTTTTTT. Translated: CASSAGTGGGTGELFF.

This sequence joins TRBV4-2 and TRBJ2-7; 9 bases agree with TRBD1. V shed 0 bases and J 1 base; nucleotides not matched to a gene: 10. Germline V CDR1 and CDR2: LGHNA, YNFKEQ. The CDR3 runs 18 residues. CDR3 protein: CASSQDDLAGTGSYEQYF. The CDR3 DNA is TGTGCCAGCAGCCAAGACGATTTAGCCGGGACAGGGTCCTACGAGCAGTACTTC.

The chain combines TRBV11-1 with TRBJ2-2, with TRBD1 matching 9 bases. Per germline, CDR1 SGHAT and CDR2 FQDESV (reference sequence). V lost 2 bases and J lost 3; bases outside the gene matches: 1. The CDR3 length is 15 residues. The CDR3 nucleotides read TGTGCCAGCAGCTTAACAGGGGGCGACACCGGGGAGCTGTTTTTT. The encoded protein is CASSLTGGDTGELFF.

The gene calls are TRBV5-4 and TRBJ2-7, with D unclear. The germline V gene has CDR1 SGHNT and CDR2 YYREEE (reference sequence). CDR3 length: 13 residues. Trimming took off 1 base at V and 2 bases at J, with 7 bases between the two ends. The CDR3 is CASSLREAYEQYF. CDR3 DNA: TGTGCCAGCAGCTTGCGAGAAGCCTACGAGCAGTACTTC.